This T cell receptor (beta chain) was obtained from a study of cytomegalovirus exposure and HLA in healthy donors. In the PCR, 60 Vbeta and 13 Jbeta primers were used. Profiling relied on immunoSEQ multiplex PCR, and the TCRdb table lists in-frame clones only, not all of them. The profile shows more than 85,000 clones, approximately 82% of them singletons. The CDR3 runs 16 residues. Germline CDR1 reads ENHRY; CDR2 reads SYGVKD. V lost 1 base and J 1 base, leaving 13 bases between the germline ends. The receptor was derived from a middle-aged man in good health and CMV-seropositive. The sequenced sample was PBMCs. The V and J genes are TRBV10-3 and TRBJ2-5, with a tentative D call TRBD1 (6 bases). The CDR3 coding sequence is TGTGCCATCAGTGAGTTTCAACGGGACACCCAAGAGACCCAGTACTTC. Translating gives CAISEFQRDTQETQYF.